The clone carrying this T cell receptor (beta chain) was seen only a few times. The entry originates in a study of blood T cell repertoires in COVID-19. Overall study context: Samples representing acute and convalescent COVID-19 were sourced from the United States, Italy and Spain.

Per the original data handling: Estimation of nucleated cell counts was performed using reference gene primer amplification. The data were produced by immunoSEQ multiplex PCR, yet TCRdb's version contains in-frame clones alone and is incomplete. Clone size and V and J calls were adopted from that table, with D and trimming inferred from the DNA. This table holds around 160,000 clones, 88% found once. Sequencing input: peripheral blood. This TCR derives from a human donor in a cohort sampled during active COVID-19.

CDR3 loop: CASSELSGGAQETQYF. CDR3 coding DNA: TGTGCCAGCAGTGAACTGTCTGGAGGGGCCCAAGAGACCCAGTACTTC. The chain is built from TRBV25-1 and TRBJ2-5, with D possibly matching TRBD2 (6 bases). The CDR3 sequence is 16 residues long. Germline CDR1 is MGHDK and CDR2 is SYGVNS. V lost 2 bases and J lost 1, with 14 bases in between.